This TCR beta chain comes out of a study of regulatory T cells in long-lasting Graves disease. Broader study findings: Persistent disease was associated with favored TRBV28 usage and with favored use of TRBJ1-2 and TRBJ2-5.

The time point here: newly diagnosed GD, antithyroid drugs for less than 3 months. The TCR library used RNA extracted from PBMCs. CDR3 regions were amplified by Arm-PCR using iRepertoire HTBI primers to build TCR beta libraries. TCRdb called the multiplex PCR reads again in MiXCR, with one record for every CDR3 protein. The data contain approximately 440,000 distinct CDR3 sequences, 15% to 20% of them singletons. Concerning this clonotype: Its antigen is unknown.

This CDR3 is built from 17 residues. V gave up 0 bases and J gave up 1 base, with 15 bases separating them. The germline CDR1 and CDR2 sequences are LNHNV and YYDKDF (reference sequence). This same sample was also taken into another study, of T cells in Graves' hyperthyroidism and ophthalmopathy.

The V and J genes are TRBV15 and TRBJ1-1; no clear D. The sequence came from a man aged 40-50 years with Graves disease. The specimen was peripheral blood mononuclear cells (PBMCs), collected at new diagnosis, from a patient treated with antithyroid drugs. Here the CDR3 reads CATSRDPYIRANTEAFF. In DNA form, the CDR3 reads TGTGCCACCAGCAGAGATCCGTATATACGGGCGAACACTGAAGCTTTCTTT.